The source of this T cell receptor beta chain is a study of early T cells in non-severe SARS-CoV-2 infection. Background on the study: RNA in bulk from unsorted whole blood was sequenced, and chains were unpaired.

Broader study findings: Anti-spike CD8 responses were favored in VDJdb matching, and private and CD4 specificities were missed.

The V gene lost 0 bases and the J gene lost 2 bases, with 8 bases spanning the gap. This CDR3 contains 14 residues. Germline CDR1 and CDR2: SGHDT and YYEEEE. Molecules of cDNA were individually given unique molecular identifiers that were attached to them. TCRdb ran MiXCR on the 5' RACE reads and lists one entry per CDR3 protein. This sample carries 75,000 to 100,000 distinct CDR3 sequences, around 14% of them seen once, and the ten largest clones take roughly 6.4%. Many counts were recorded for this clonotype. What it binds is unknown. The sequencing sample was made of whole blood. The rearrangement links TRBV5-6 to TRBJ1-2; D not resolved. This TCR came from an adult who was a healthcare worker with PCR-confirmed SARS-CoV-2 infection or an uninfected control (not recorded which). The CDR3 is CASSLGAANYGYTF. As DNA, the CDR3 is TGTGCCAGCAGCTTGGGGGCAGCAAACTATGGCTACACCTTC.